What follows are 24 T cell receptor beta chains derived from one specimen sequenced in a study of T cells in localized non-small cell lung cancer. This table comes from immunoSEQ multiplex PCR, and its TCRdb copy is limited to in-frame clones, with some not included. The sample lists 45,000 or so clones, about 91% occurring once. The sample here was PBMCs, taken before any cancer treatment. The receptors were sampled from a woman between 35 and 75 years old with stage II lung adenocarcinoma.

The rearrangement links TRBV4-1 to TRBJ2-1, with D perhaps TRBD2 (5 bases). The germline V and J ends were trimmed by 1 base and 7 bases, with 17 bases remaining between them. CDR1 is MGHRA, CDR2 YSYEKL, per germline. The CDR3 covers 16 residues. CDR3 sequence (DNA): TGCGCCAGCAGCCAAGGGGCTGGAGGTGCCGGGAATGAGCAGTTCTTC. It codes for CASSQGAGGAGNEQFF.

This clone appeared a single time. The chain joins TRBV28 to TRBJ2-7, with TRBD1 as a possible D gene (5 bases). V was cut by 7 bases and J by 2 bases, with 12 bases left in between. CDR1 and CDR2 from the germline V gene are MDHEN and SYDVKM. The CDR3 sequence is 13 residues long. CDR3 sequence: CASTRQSPYEQYF. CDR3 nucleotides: TGTGCCAGCACTAGACAGAGTCCCTACGAGCAGTACTTC.

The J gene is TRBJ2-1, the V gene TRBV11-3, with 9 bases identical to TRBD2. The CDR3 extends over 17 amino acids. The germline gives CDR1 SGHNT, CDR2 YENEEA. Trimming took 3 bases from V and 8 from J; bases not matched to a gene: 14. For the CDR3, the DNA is TGTGCCAGCAGCTTGGGGTTTGCGGGGGGGCCCCCCTATGAGCAGTTCTTC. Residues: CASSLGFAGGPPYEQFF.

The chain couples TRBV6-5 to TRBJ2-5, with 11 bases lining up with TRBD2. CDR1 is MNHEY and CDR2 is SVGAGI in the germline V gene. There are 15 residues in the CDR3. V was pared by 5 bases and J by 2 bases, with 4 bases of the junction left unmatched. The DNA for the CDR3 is TGTGCCAGCAGTCGACTAGCGGGGCCTCAAGAGACCCAGTACTTC. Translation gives CASSRLAGPQETQYF.

The DNA of the CDR3 is TGTGCCAGCAGTTACCGGGACAGGGATCAGCCCCAGCATTTT. This gives the protein CASSYRDRDQPQHF. The chain has TRBV6-6 and TRBJ1-5, with 9 bases aligning to TRBD1. V gave up 2 bases and J gave up 5 bases; unmatched junction bases: 1. From germline, CDR1 is MNHNY and CDR2 SVGAGI (reference sequence). The CDR3 consists of 14 residues.

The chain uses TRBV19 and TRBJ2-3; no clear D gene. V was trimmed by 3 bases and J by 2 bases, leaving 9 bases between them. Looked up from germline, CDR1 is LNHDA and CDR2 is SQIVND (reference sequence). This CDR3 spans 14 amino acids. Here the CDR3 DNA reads TGTGCCAGTAGTATCAGGACGACCACAGATACGCAGTATTTT. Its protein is CASSIRTTTDTQYF.

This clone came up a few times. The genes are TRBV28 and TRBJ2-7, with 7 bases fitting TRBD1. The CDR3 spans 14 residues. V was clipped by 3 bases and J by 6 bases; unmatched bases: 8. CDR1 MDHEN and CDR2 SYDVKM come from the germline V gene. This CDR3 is CASSFPGTDGEQYF. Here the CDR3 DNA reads TGTGCCAGCAGTTTCCCCGGGACAGACGGCGAGCAGTACTTC.

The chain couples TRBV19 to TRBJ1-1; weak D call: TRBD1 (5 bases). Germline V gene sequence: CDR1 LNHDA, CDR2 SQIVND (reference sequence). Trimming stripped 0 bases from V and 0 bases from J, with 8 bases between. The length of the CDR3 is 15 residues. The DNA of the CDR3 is TGTGCCAGTAGTATAGAGGGGGGAATGAACACTGAAGCTTTCTTT. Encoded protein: CASSIEGGMNTEAFF.

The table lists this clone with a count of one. The CDR3 nucleotides read TGTGCCAGCAGTGTATCTAAGGGGTCCAATGAGCAGTTCTTC. Protein: CASSVSKGSNEQFF. The genes are TRBV6-5 and TRBJ2-1, with a tentative D call TRBD1 (5 bases). CDR1 is MNHEY, CDR2 SVGAGI, per germline. V was clipped by 5 bases and J by 6 bases, with 14 bases between them. This CDR3 contains 14 residues.

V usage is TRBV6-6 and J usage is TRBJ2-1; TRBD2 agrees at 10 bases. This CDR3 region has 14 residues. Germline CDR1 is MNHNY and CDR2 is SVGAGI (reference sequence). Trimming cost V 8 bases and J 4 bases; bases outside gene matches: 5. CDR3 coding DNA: TGTGCCAGCGAAGCGGGAGGGCGATACAATGAGCAGTTCTTC. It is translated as CASEAGGRYNEQFF.

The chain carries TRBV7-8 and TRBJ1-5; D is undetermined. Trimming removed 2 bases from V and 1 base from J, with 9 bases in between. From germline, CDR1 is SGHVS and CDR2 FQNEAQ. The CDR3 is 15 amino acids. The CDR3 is CASSLMVVSNQPQHF. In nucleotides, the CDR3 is TGTGCCAGCAGCTTAATGGTCGTCAGCAATCAGCCCCAGCATTTT.

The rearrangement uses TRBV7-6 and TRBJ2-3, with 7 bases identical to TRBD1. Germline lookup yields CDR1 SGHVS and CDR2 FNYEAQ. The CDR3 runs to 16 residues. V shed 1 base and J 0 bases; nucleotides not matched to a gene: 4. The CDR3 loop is CASSLGTGSSTDTQYF. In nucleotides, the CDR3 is TGTGCCAGCAGCTTAGGGACAGGCTCTAGCACAGATACGCAGTATTTT.

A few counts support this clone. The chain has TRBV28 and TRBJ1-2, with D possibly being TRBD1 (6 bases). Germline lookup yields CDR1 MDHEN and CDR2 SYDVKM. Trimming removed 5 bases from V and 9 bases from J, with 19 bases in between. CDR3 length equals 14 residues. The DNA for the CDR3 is TGTGCCAGCAGTCCCCTCAGGGGAGCGAGGAGCTACACCTTC. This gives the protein CASSPLRGARSYTF.

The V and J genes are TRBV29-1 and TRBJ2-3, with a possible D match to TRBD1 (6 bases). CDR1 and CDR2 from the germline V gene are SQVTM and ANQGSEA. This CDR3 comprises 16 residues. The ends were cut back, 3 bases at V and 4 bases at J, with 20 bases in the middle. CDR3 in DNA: TGCAGCGTTGACATTCGGGACACTTCAAGTGCAGATACGCAGTATTTT. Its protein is CSVDIRDTSSADTQYF.

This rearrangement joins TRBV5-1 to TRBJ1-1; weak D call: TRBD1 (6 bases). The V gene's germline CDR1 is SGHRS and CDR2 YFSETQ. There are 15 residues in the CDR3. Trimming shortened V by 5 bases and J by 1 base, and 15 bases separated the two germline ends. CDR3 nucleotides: TGCGCCAGCAGTGGTCAGGGGACCGCGAACACTGAAGCTTTCTTT. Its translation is CASSGQGTANTEAFF.

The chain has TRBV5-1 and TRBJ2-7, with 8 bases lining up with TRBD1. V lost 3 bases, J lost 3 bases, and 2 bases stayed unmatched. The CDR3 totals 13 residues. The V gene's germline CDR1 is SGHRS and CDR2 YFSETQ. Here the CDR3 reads CASSWTGNYEQYF. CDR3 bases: TGCGCCAGCAGCTGGACAGGGAACTACGAGCAGTACTTC.

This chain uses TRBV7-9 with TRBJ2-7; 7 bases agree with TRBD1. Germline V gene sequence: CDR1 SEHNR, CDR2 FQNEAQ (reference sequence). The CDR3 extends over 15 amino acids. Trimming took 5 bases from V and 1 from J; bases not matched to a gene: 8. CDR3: CASSLGRQGSYEQYF. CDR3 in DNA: TGTGCCAGCAGCCTAGGCAGACAGGGATCCTACGAGCAGTACTTC.

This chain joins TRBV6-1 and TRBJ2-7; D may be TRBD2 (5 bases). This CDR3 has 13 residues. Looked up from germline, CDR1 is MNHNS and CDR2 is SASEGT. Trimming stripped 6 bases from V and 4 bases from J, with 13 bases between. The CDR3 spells CASSPVAYYEQYF. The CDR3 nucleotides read TGTGCCAGCAGCCCAGTAGCGTATTACGAGCAGTACTTC.

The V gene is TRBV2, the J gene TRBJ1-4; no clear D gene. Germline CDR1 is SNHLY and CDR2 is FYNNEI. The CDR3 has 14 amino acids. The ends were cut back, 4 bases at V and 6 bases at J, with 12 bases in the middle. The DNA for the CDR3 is TGTGCCAGCAGTGGTCTCACCCAGCATGAAAAACTGTTTTTT. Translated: CASSGLTQHEKLFF.

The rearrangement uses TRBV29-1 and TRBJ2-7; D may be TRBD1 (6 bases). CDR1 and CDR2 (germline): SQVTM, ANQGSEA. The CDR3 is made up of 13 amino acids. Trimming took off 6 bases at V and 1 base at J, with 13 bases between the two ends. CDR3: CSVEHDRSYEQYF. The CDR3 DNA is TGCAGCGTGGAGCACGACAGGTCCTACGAGCAGTACTTC.

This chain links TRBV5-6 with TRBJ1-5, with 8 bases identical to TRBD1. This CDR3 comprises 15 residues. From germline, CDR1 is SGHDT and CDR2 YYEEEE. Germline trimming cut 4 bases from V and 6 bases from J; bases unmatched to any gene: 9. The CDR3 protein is CASSGRGRTRQPQHF. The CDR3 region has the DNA TGTGCCAGCAGCGGCAGGGGGCGAACTCGTCAGCCCCAGCATTTT.

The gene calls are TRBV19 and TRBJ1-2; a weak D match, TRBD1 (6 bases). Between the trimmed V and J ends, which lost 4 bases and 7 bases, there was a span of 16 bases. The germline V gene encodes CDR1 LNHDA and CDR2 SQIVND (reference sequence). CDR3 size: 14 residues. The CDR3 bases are TGTGCCAGTAGTACGACCGGGGGGGCCGGTGGCTACACCTTC. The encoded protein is CASSTTGGAGGYTF.

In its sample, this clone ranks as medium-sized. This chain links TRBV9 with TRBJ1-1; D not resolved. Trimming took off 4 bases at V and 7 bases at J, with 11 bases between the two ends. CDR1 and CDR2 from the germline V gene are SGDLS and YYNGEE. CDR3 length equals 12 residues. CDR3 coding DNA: TGTGCCAGCAGCAACCCGGGGTTTGAAGCTTTCTTT. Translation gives CASSNPGFEAFF. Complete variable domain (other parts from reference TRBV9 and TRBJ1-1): DSGVTQTPKHLITATGQRVTLRCSPRSGDLSVYWYQQSLDQGLQFLIQYYNGEERAKGNILERFSAQQFPDLHSELNLSSLELGDSALYFCASSNPGFEAFFGQGTRLTVV.

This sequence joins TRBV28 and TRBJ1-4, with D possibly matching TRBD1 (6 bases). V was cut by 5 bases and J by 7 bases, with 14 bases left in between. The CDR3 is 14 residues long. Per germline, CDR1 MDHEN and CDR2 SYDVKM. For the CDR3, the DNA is TGTGCCAGCAGTCCCGACAGGATTACTGAAAAACTGTTTTTT. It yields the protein CASSPDRITEKLFF.